This TCR beta chain is from a study of shared clonotypes between healthy human individuals. The wider study: Each donor's CD4 naive and CD4 memory cells filled three plates apiece, CD8 naive two, and CD8 memory one.

The material for each subset, its genomic DNA, was split evenly across several immunoSEQ plates. Sequencing used immunoSEQ multiplex PCR; TCRdb keeps in-frame clones, though not all of them. The data contain 2,100,000 or so clones, roughly 95% of them singletons. Study donors comprised healthy, HIV-negative adults devoid of recent acute infection or vaccination. Sequenced material: naive CD4+ T cells sorted from blood. Subset in this sample: CD45RA+ positively selected. This TCR came from a man younger than 30 in good health.

The CDR3 DNA sequence: TGCGCCAGCAGTCCCGAACTAGCGGGAGCCCTCATTGTAGCCAAAAACATTCAGTACTTC. Translation gives CASSPELAGALIVAKNIQYF. The chain is built from TRBV10-2 and TRBJ2-4; TRBD2 aligns across 11 bases. Germline V gene sequence: CDR1 WSHSY, CDR2 SAAADI. CDR3 length: 20 amino acids. Unmatched junction bases numbered 15, after V lost 5 bases and J lost 0 bases.